The 2 T cell receptor beta chains below were found in one sample sequenced in a study of vaccination and CD4 T cells after COVID-19. An Oncomine TCR Beta short-read assay was used to sequence the DNA from cultured CD4+ T cells. A single record per CDR3 protein comes from TCRdb applying MiXCR to the PCR reads. The sample includes several thousand distinct CDR3 sequences, 48% seen only once; the top ten take approximately 8%. These TCRs are of unknown antigen specificity. The treatment: roughly 11-day PBMC culture with coronavirus spike peptide pools or control peptides (ViraFEST assay). The specimen sequenced was CD4+ T cells from blood, cultured in vitro. These receptors originate from a human donor who had recovered from COVID-19.

This clonotype was seen only a few times. The chain employs TRBV10-1 and TRBJ1-2, with 7 positions matching TRBD1. V shed 6 bases, J shed 7 bases, and the junction held 11 bases outside the gene matches. The CDR3 consists of 14 residues. Looked up from germline, CDR1 is WNHNN and CDR2 is SYGVQD (reference sequence). CDR3 DNA sequence: TGCGCCAGCAGCCCCGAGGGACAGACCTTTGGCTACACCTTC. It yields the protein CASSPEGQTFGYTF.

This clonotype was recorded a few times. The CDR3 DNA sequence: TGTGCCAGCAGCTTAACCCTAGCGGGAGGGCCCGGGGATACGCAGTATTTT. Its translation is CASSLTLAGGPGDTQYF. The chain links TRBV7-2 to TRBJ2-3, with TRBD2 matching 12 bases. V lost 2 bases to trimming and J lost 6 bases; unmatched junction nucleotides: 9. CDR3 length: 17 residues. Germline loops: CDR1 SGHTA, CDR2 FQGNSA.